The 21 T cell receptor beta chains below were found in one sample sequenced in a study of shared clonotypes between healthy human individuals. This table comes from immunoSEQ multiplex PCR, and its TCRdb copy is limited to in-frame clones, with some not included. The sample lists around 550,000 clones; 90% to 96% were seen once. Sequencing was carried out using naive CD4+ T cells sorted from blood. Described subset: CD45RA+ positively selected. These receptors were obtained from a woman in her 30s in good health.

The rearrangement joins TRBV27 to TRBJ1-2; TRBD1 aligns across 8 bases. The CDR3 covers 16 residues. The V and J ends lost 6 bases and 4 bases, in that order; junction bases with no gene match: 13. CDR1 is MNHEY and CDR2 is SMNVEV in the germline V gene (reference sequence). The CDR3 bases are TGTGCCAGCAGCCTATCACGGGCAGGGGGCGGCTATGGCTACACCTTC. It codes for CASSLSRAGGGYGYTF.

The chain combines TRBV29-1 with TRBJ2-1; a weak D match, TRBD1 (6 bases). Germline V gene lookup returns CDR1 SQVTM and CDR2 ANQGSEA. V lost 6 bases to trimming and J lost 0 bases, with 15 bases between them. This CDR3 contains 15 residues. The CDR3 here is CSVRWTEFSYNEQFF. CDR3 DNA sequence: TGCAGCGTGAGATGGACAGAATTCTCCTACAATGAGCAGTTCTTC.

In regard to this clone: Within the sample, other DNA sequences also encode this same CDR3. The chain carries TRBV18 and TRBJ1-5; D call uncertain. The CDR3 is 13 amino acids. The ends were cut back, 2 bases at V and 5 bases at J, with 7 bases in the middle. Germline CDR1 reads KGHSH; CDR2 reads LQKENI. CDR3 in amino acids: CASSPGTDQPQHF. In DNA form, the CDR3 reads TGTGCCAGCTCACCAGGAACAGATCAGCCCCAGCATTTT. The entire variable domain, with the rest obtained from reference TRBV18 and TRBJ1-5, is as follows: NAGVMQNPRHLVRRRGQEARLRCSPMKGHSHVYWYRQLPEEGLKFMVYLQKENIIDESGMPKERFSAEFPKEGPSILRIQQVVRGDSAAYFCASSPGTDQPQHFGDGTRLSIL.

The V call is TRBV28, the J call TRBJ2-5; possible D gene TRBD1, 6 bases. The CDR3 totals 10 residues. V was clipped by 10 bases and J by 4 bases, with 7 bases between them. Germline CDR1 MDHEN, CDR2 SYDVKM. In DNA form, the CDR3 reads TGTGCCACCAGGGGAGAGACCCAGTACTTC. Its translation is CATRGETQYF.

The chain is built from TRBV6-5 and TRBJ2-7; 7 bases line up with TRBD1. Trimming removed 5 bases from V and 7 bases from J; junction bases left unmatched: 5. The CDR3 extends over 12 amino acids. The germline CDR1 and CDR2 sequences are MNHEY and SVGAGI. CDR3 in amino acids: CASSTGEREQYF. The CDR3 DNA is TGTGCCAGCAGTACAGGGGAGAGGGAGCAGTACTTC.

This clone occurred a few times. This chain uses TRBV7-9 with TRBJ1-1; D ambiguous. With 10 bases removed from V and 7 bases from J, the gap between germline ends came to 10 bases. CDR1 and CDR2 (germline): SEHNR, FQNEAQ (reference sequence). CDR3 length: 10 residues. The CDR3 coding sequence is TGTGCCACCGTGGAGGGTGAAGCTTTCTTT. This codes for CATVEGEAFF.

The V call is TRBV7-8, the J call TRBJ2-1; TRBD2 matches 9 bases. Germline V lookup: CDR1 SGHVS, CDR2 FQNEAQ. Losses at the gene ends were 5 bases for V and 3 bases for J; bases not matched to a gene: 5. This CDR3 spans 15 amino acids. The CDR3 is CASSVSGRNYNEQFF. The DNA for the CDR3 is TGTGCCAGCAGCGTTAGCGGGAGAAACTACAATGAGCAGTTCTTC. Looking up the rest from reference TRBV7-8 and TRBJ2-1 gives the full variable domain: GAGVSQSPRYKVAKRGQDVALRCDPISGHVSLFWYQQALGQGPEFLTYFQNEAQLDKSGLPSDRFFAERPEGSVSTLKIQRTQQEDSAVYLCASSVSGRNYNEQFFGPGTRLTVL.

This clone was seen a few times. Other DNA sequences from this sample encode an identical CDR3 as well. CDR3 residues: CASSLARQNTEAFF. In nucleotides, the CDR3 is TGTGCCAGCAGCTTAGCACGACAGAACACTGAAGCTTTCTTT. The chain carries TRBV7-2 and TRBJ1-1; D unclear. The CDR3 has 14 amino acids. V was clipped by 0 bases and J by 1 base, with 6 bases between them. Germline CDR1 reads SGHTA; CDR2 reads FQGNSA.

The rearrangement links TRBV18 to TRBJ1-1, with 11 bases matching TRBD1. Germline-derived CDR1 and CDR2 are KGHSH and LQKENI. V dropped 2 bases and J dropped 5; count of bases not matched to a gene: 13. The CDR3 consists of 18 residues. This CDR3 reads CASSPWGRTGGARTEAFF. CDR3 in DNA: TGTGCCAGCTCACCATGGGGAAGGACAGGGGGCGCGAGGACTGAAGCTTTCTTT.

The chain links TRBV28 to TRBJ2-7; D is ambiguous. The CDR3 covers 15 residues. V was cut by 7 bases and J by 1 base, with 17 bases left in between. Germline V gene lookup returns CDR1 MDHEN and CDR2 SYDVKM. CDR3 residues: CASNLRGSVSYEQYF. CDR3 bases: TGTGCCAGCAACTTGCGAGGATCTGTGTCCTACGAGCAGTACTTC. Combining the CDR3 with reference TRBV28 and TRBJ2-7 gives the whole variable domain DVKVTQSSRYLVKRTGEKVFLECVQDMDHENMFWYRQDPGLGLRLIYFSYDVKMKEKGDIPEGYSVSREKKERFSLILESASTNQTSMYLCASNLRGSVSYEQYFGPGTRLTVT.

The gene calls are TRBV5-8 and TRBJ1-2; 7 bases map to TRBD1. CDR1 is SGHTS, CDR2 YDEGEE, per germline. V was pared by 4 bases and J by 4 bases, with 10 bases of the junction left unmatched. This CDR3 is 15 amino acids long. CDR3 loop: CASSARLQGFYGYTF. In nucleotides, the CDR3 is TGTGCCAGCAGCGCGCGCCTACAGGGGTTCTATGGCTACACCTTC.

This chain connects TRBV28 to TRBJ1-1; 7 positions match TRBD1. In germline, CDR1 is MDHEN, CDR2 SYDVKM. The CDR3 extends over 18 amino acids. After removal of 7 bases from V and 3 bases from J, the junction contained 20 bases not matched to a gene. The CDR3 nucleotides are TGTGCCAGCACCAGGGGGAGGCGACTTGGTAGAAAGGACACTGAAGCTTTCTTT. Translation gives CASTRGRRLGRKDTEAFF.

V and J are TRBV28 and TRBJ1-1; D uncertain. CDR3 length: 12 amino acids. CDR1 and CDR2 from the germline V gene are MDHEN and SYDVKM. Trimming took off 7 bases at V and 2 bases at J, with 8 bases between the two ends. The CDR3: CASKGPNTEAFF. CDR3 sequence (DNA): TGTGCCAGCAAAGGACCTAACACTGAAGCTTTCTTT.

The V gene is TRBV7-9, the J gene TRBJ1-2; 7 bases align to TRBD1. Germline CDR1 and CDR2: SEHNR and FQNEAQ (reference sequence). CDR3 length equals 17 residues. V shed 2 bases and J 6 bases; nucleotides not matched to a gene: 15. In DNA, the CDR3 is TGTGCCAGCAGCTTAAGCCCTGTCGACAGGGCTTTCAATGGCTACACCTTC. The encoded protein is CASSLSPVDRAFNGYTF.

The gene calls are TRBV4-1 and TRBJ1-6; D might be TRBD1 (5 bases). V was shortened by 4 bases and J by 13 bases, with 17 bases between the two germline ends. The CDR3 has 14 residues. Germline V gives CDR1 MGHRA, CDR2 YSYEKL. DNA for the CDR3: TGCGCCAGCAGCCCCGGGACGGCTACTCTCCCCCTCCACTTT. This encodes CASSPGTATLPLHF.

The gene calls are TRBV7-3 and TRBJ2-2; D not certain. In germline, CDR1 is SGHTA, CDR2 FQGTGA. The CDR3 totals 13 residues. Trimming shortened V by 5 bases and J by 6 bases, and 10 bases separated the two germline ends. CDR3 sequence (DNA): TGTGCCAGCAGCCTTACGTCGCCCGGGGAGCTGTTTTTT. Translation: CASSLTSPGELFF.

This chain links TRBV5-1 with TRBJ2-7; D is possibly TRBD2 (6 bases). The germline V and J ends were trimmed by 0 bases and 3 bases, with 10 bases remaining between them. The CDR3 runs 14 residues. Germline V CDR1 and CDR2: SGHRS, YFSETQ. CDR3 protein: CASSLDGRGYEQYF. CDR3 DNA: TGCGCCAGCAGCTTGGACGGGAGAGGCTACGAGCAGTACTTC.

CDR3: CASRRLAGEGEQFF. For the CDR3, the DNA is TGTGCCAGCAGACGACTAGCGGGAGAGGGTGAGCAGTTCTTC. The V and J genes are TRBV5-5 and TRBJ2-1, with TRBD2 matching 12 bases. This CDR3 has 14 residues. Trimming at V came to 5 bases and at J to 9 bases, leaving 6 bases not matched to a gene. In germline, CDR1 is SGHKS, CDR2 YYEKEE (reference sequence).

The chain employs TRBV7-9 and TRBJ2-7; D possibly corresponds to TRBD2 (7 bases). The CDR3 consists of 15 residues. From germline, CDR1 is SEHNR and CDR2 FQNEAQ (reference sequence). V lost 5 bases to trimming and J lost 9 bases, with 23 bases between them. CDR3 sequence reads: CASSPGGTSPLGQYF. CDR3 coding DNA: TGTGCCAGCAGCCCCGGGGGGACATCTCCGTTGGGGCAGTACTTC. Full variable domain (missing parts from reference TRBV7-9 and TRBJ2-7): DTGVSQNPRHKITKRGQNVTFRCDPISEHNRLYWYRQTLGQGPEFLTYFQNEAQLEKSRLLSDRFSAERPKGSFSTLEIQRTEQGDSAMYLCASSPGGTSPLGQYFGPGTRLTVT.

As for this clone: The identical CDR3 is also encoded by other nucleotide sequences in the sample. The V call is TRBV11-2, the J call TRBJ2-3; 11 bases are a match to TRBD2. CDR1 and CDR2 (germline): SGHAT, FQNNGV. The CDR3 length is 16 residues. The J segment lost 3 bases and the V segment lost 5 bases, leaving 7 bases of the junction unmatched. The CDR3 is CASSVGLAGGTDTQYF. The CDR3 region has the DNA TGTGCCAGCAGCGTTGGACTAGCGGGCGGGACAGATACGCAGTATTTT. The whole variable domain, remainder taken from reference TRBV11-2 and TRBJ2-3, is EAGVAQSPRYKIIEKRQSVAFWCNPISGHATLYWYQQILGQGPKLLIQFQNNGVVDDSQLPKDRFSAERLKGVDSTLKIQPAKLEDSAVYLCASSVGLAGGTDTQYFGPGTRLTVL.

The rearrangement links TRBV28 to TRBJ1-4; no clear D. The V and J ends lost 5 bases and 2 bases respectively, with 15 bases between them. The V gene's germline CDR1 is MDHEN and CDR2 SYDVKM. This CDR3 comprises 16 residues. The CDR3 here is CASSRRQRRTNEKLFF. DNA of the CDR3: TGTGCCAGCAGTCGACGTCAAAGGCGGACTAATGAAAAACTGTTTTTT.